This TCR beta chain was identified in a study of sequential checkpoint blockade in melanoma. Specified treatment: randomized to nivolumab then ipilimumab (arm A) or the reverse (arm B). Method: immunoSEQ multiplex PCR; TCRdb's copy keeps in-frame clones and lacks some. In the table there are fewer than 45,000 clones, roughly 85% of which are singletons. CDR1 is MNHEY and CDR2 is SMNVEV in the germline V gene (reference sequence). The CDR3 spans 14 residues. Losses at the gene ends were 6 bases for V and 6 bases for J; bases not matched to a gene: 8. The material sequenced was CD8+ T cells sorted from blood (inferred from file names), taken from a patient given nivolumab and ipilimumab in sequence. This TCR was sampled from a human donor with melanoma. This chain connects TRBV27 to TRBJ1-5; 7 bases align to TRBD1. This CDR3 is CASRETGLLQPQHF. The CDR3 DNA reads as TGTGCCAGCAGAGAGACAGGGCTTCTTCAGCCCCAGCATTTT.